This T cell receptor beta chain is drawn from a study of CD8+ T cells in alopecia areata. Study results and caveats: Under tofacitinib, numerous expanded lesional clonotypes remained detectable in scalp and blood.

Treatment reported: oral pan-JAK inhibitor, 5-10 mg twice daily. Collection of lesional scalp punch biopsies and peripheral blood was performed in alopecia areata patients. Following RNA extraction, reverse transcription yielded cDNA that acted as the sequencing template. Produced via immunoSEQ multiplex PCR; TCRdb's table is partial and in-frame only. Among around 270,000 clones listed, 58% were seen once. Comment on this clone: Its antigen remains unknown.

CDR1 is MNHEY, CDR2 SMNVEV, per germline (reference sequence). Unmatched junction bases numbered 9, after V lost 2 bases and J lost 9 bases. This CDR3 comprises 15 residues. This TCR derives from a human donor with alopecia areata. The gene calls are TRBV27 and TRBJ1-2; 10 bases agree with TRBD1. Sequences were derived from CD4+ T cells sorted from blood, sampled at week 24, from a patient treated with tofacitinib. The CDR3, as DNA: TGTGCCAGCAGTTTAGCGACAGGGGGCCAGTCCCGCTACACCTTC. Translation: CASSLATGGQSRYTF.